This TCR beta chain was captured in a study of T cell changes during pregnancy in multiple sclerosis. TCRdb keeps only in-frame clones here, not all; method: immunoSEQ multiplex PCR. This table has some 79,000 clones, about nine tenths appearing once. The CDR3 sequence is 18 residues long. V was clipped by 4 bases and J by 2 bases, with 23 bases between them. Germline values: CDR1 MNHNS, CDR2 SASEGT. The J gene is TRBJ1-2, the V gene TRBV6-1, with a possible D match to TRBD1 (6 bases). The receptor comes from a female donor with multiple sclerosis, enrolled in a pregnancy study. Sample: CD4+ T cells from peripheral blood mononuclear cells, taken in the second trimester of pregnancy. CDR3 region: CASSVPFGGARPNYGYTF. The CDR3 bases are TGTGCCAGCAGTGTTCCGTTTGGGGGGGCCAGGCCGAACTATGGCTACACCTTC.